Listed below are T cell receptor beta chains from one sample, sequenced in a study of T cell changes during pregnancy in multiple sclerosis. Assay: immunoSEQ multiplex PCR; the TCRdb copy retains only in-frame clones and omits some. The sample carries tens of thousands of clones, approximately 93% recorded once. The specimen was CD8+ T cells from peripheral blood mononuclear cells, collected in the second trimester of pregnancy. Receptor source: a female donor with multiple sclerosis, enrolled in a pregnancy study. The CDR3 runs from the conserved cysteine through the conserved F or W. The order of the fields is D gene, J gene, V gene, clone size, CDR3 DNA, CDR3 protein. A D gene is named only where the DNA matches it firmly. Clone size is shown for a subset of rows, as once, few, many or a class of expanded clone.

>NA|TRBJ1-1|TRBV1|once
TGCACCAGTAAGGGACAACGGAACACTGAAGCTTTCTTT
CTSKGQRNTEAFF
>TRBD1|TRBJ1-2|TRBV5-5|NA
TGTGCCAGCAGCTTGGGTTCAGGGGGCAAGGGTGGCTACACCTTC
CASSLGSGGKGGYTF
>TRBD1|TRBJ2-2|TRBV19|NA
TGTGCCAGTATCGAACAGGGGATGGCCGGGGAGCTGTTTTTT
CASIEQGMAGELFF
>NA|TRBJ2-7|TRBV4-1|once
TGCGCCAGCAGCCTTCCGGGACTTAGCTCCTACGAGCAGTACTTC
CASSLPGLSSYEQYF
>NA|TRBJ2-1|TRBV6-6|NA
TGTGCCAGCAGTTTCCGGGACTCTTACTCCTACAATGAGCAGTTCTTC
CASSFRDSYSYNEQFF
>NA|TRBJ1-1|TRBV18|once
TGTGCCAGCTCACCGGGTGGGGGGGGCGACACTGAAGCTTTCTTT
CASSPGGGGDTEAFF
>TRBD2|TRBJ2-3|TRBV6-1|once
TGTGCCAGCAGTGACCCCGGGACTAGCGGGGTCACAGATACGCAGTATTTT
CASSDPGTSGVTDTQYF
>NA|TRBJ2-2|TRBV28|NA
TGTGCCAGCAGTCTTTCTGTCAGTAGCAACACCGGGGAGCTGTTTTTT
CASSLSVSSNTGELFF
>NA|TRBJ1-2|TRBV7-6|once
TGTGCCAGCAGCTTAAAGGAGGGAACTAGTGGCTACACCTTC
CASSLKEGTSGYTF
>TRBD1|TRBJ2-5|TRBV14|NA
TGTGCCAGCAGGGCGACTACAGGGGGCTTAGAGACCCAGTACTTC
CASRATTGGLETQYF
>TRBD2|TRBJ2-3|TRBV9|NA
TGTGCCAGCAGCGTATCGGGGGAGGGAGCGGCAGATACGCAGTATTTT
CASSVSGEGAADTQYF
>NA|TRBJ1-2|TRBV9|NA
TGTGCCAGCAGCGTAGGGGGCGCGGGGAACTATGGCTACACCTTC
CASSVGGAGNYGYTF
>NA|TRBJ2-1|TRBV27|NA
TGTGCCAGCAGGGCCGCCCTCAGCTCCTACAATGAGCAGTTCTTC
CASRAALSSYNEQFF
>NA|TRBJ2-7|TRBV5-8|NA
TGTGCCAGCAGCTGGAGGGTCGGGAGCCCACCAGGGTCATGGGAGCAGTACTTC
CASSWRVGSPPGSWEQYF
>NA|TRBJ2-5|TRBV7-9|NA
TGTGCCAGCAGCTTATTAGGGTCCCTAGAGGGAGAGACCCAGTACTTC
CASSLLGSLEGETQYF
>TRBD2|TRBJ2-7|TRBV5-4|once
TGTGCCAGCAGCTTGTGGGGGGGAGGATTGTACGAGCAGTACTTC
CASSLWGGGLYEQYF
>NA|TRBJ2-5|TRBV4-1|NA
TGCGCCAGCAGCCAAGAGGCCGGGGTAGGAGAGACCCAGTACTTC
CASSQEAGVGETQYF
>TRBD2|TRBJ2-3|TRBV27|NA
TGTGCCAGCAGTTTTAGGGCTAGCGGGACTAAAGATACGCAGTATTTT
CASSFRASGTKDTQYF
>NA|TRBJ1-1|TRBV29-1|NA
TGCAGCGTTAACCAGGGCTCCCCTGAAGCTTTCTTT
CSVNQGSPEAFF
>TRBD1|TRBJ2-7|TRBV19|NA
TGTGCCAGCGCCTCGGGACAGGGTTCCTACGAGCAGTACTTC
CASASGQGSYEQYF
>TRBD1|TRBJ1-5|TRBV15|NA
TGTGCCACCAGCAGGACAGGGTTAGGTCAGCCCCAGCATTTT
CATSRTGLGQPQHF
>TRBD2|TRBJ2-1|TRBV28|once
TGTGCCAGCAGTTCTTTCGGACGGCGGGAGGTACTGAGCTCCTACAATGAGCAGTTCTTC
CASSSFGRREVLSSYNEQFF
>TRBD1|TRBJ2-3|TRBV18|NA
TGTGCCAGCTCACCACAGCGGGACAGGGCAGATACGCAGTATTTT
CASSPQRDRADTQYF
>TRBD2|TRBJ2-1|TRBV27|NA
TGTGCCAGCAAAGAAGGGACTAGCGGGTTCCATGAGCAGTTCTTC
CASKEGTSGFHEQFF
>TRBD2|TRBJ2-1|TRBV7-6|NA
TGTGCCAGCAGCCCCTACGGCGCGGGAGGGCGGGACAATGAGCAGTTCTTC
CASSPYGAGGRDNEQFF
>NA|TRBJ1-5|TRBV6-1|NA
TGTGCCAGCAGTGGTCAGAGGCGGGGTAATCAGCCCCAGCATTTT
CASSGQRRGNQPQHF
>TRBD1|TRBJ1-2|TRBV9|NA
TGTGCCAGCAGCGTAGACGGGACAGACCTTTATGGCTACACCTTC
CASSVDGTDLYGYTF
>TRBD2|TRBJ2-3|TRBV5-1|NA
TGCGCCAGCAGCGTTCCTAGCGGGAGCGGTGATACGCAGTATTTT
CASSVPSGSGDTQYF
>NA|TRBJ2-6|TRBV18|NA
TGTGCCAGCTCACCCCCGGCGGGGACGGCATCTGGGGCCAACGTCCTGACTTTC
CASSPPAGTASGANVLTF
>TRBD2|TRBJ2-3|TRBV9|NA
TGTGCCAGCAGCGTAGGCCCCACTAGCGTCGGAACAGATACGCAGTATTTT
CASSVGPTSVGTDTQYF
>NA|TRBJ1-5|TRBV19|NA
TGTGCCAGTAATGCGGGTATGCAGCCCCAGCATTTT
CASNAGMQPQHF
>NA|TRBJ2-1|TRBV5-6|NA
TGTGCCAGCAGCTTGGACACAGGGAAAGTCAATGAGCAGTTCTTC
CASSLDTGKVNEQFF
>NA|TRBJ1-4|TRBV19|NA
TGTGCCAGTAGTGAATCGGAGACAGAGGATGAAAAACTGTTTTTT
CASSESETEDEKLFF
>TRBD1|TRBJ2-2|TRBV27|once
TGTGCCAGCAGGGGGGACAGTCAGGGCGGGGAGCTGTTTTTT
CASRGDSQGGELFF
>NA|TRBJ2-3|TRBV2|once
TGTGCCAGCAGTGAAACGGGATCGACCCTAGATACGCAGTATTTT
CASSETGSTLDTQYF
>NA|TRBJ2-1|TRBV5-4|NA
TGTGCCAGCAGCTCATCCGGGGCCTACAATGAGCAGTTCTTC
CASSSSGAYNEQFF
>TRBD1|TRBJ1-2|TRBV27|NA
TGTGCCAGCAGTTTATCGGCGGGGACAGGGTACTATGGCTACACCTTC
CASSLSAGTGYYGYTF
>NA|TRBJ2-7|TRBV13|NA
TGTGCCAGCAGCTTCGGAGGGGAGGTCTCCTACGAGCAGTACTTC
CASSFGGEVSYEQYF
>NA|TRBJ1-1|TRBV6-5|NA
TGTGCCAGCAGCCAAAAACCGGTCGGGTACACTGAAGCTTTCTTT
CASSQKPVGYTEAFF
>NA|TRBJ1-1|TRBV9|NA
TGTGCCAGCAGCGCCGTAGCCGAAGCTTTCTTT
CASSAVAEAFF
>TRBD1|TRBJ1-1|TRBV4-1|NA
TGCGCCAGCAGCCAATCGCGGACAGGGGGCGGCGGGGCTTTCTTT
CASSQSRTGGGGAFF
>NA|TRBJ2-3|TRBV7-8|once
TGTGCCAGCAGCTTAGCAGGCGGGGCAGATACGCAGTATTTT
CASSLAGGADTQYF
>TRBD1|TRBJ2-3|TRBV2|NA
TGTGCCAGCAGGGGGGAACAGGGGGCGGGCACAGATACGCAGTATTTT
CASRGEQGAGTDTQYF
>TRBD1|TRBJ2-5|TRBV27|NA
TGTGCCAGCAGTTTTCTAGGACAGGGGACGGAGACCCAGTACTTC
CASSFLGQGTETQYF
>NA|TRBJ2-3|TRBV28|once
TGTGCCAGCAGTTCCCCCGGGGGAGATACGCAGTATTTT
CASSSPGGDTQYF
>TRBD1|TRBJ1-1|TRBV6-1|NA
TGTGCCAGCAGTGACTCACAGGGGACCATTGAAGCTTTCTTT
CASSDSQGTIEAFF
>NA|TRBJ2-7|TRBV7-9|NA
TGTGCCAGCAGCACAGGGATTCGTGATTACGAGCAGTACTTC
CASSTGIRDYEQYF
>NA|TRBJ1-6|TRBV2|NA
TGTGCCAGCAGTTCTTCCAATTCACCCCTCCACTTT
CASSSSNSPLHF
>NA|TRBJ2-1|TRBV27|NA
TGTGCCAGCAGTTCCCTAGGAATTTTCGATGAGCAGTTCTTC
CASSSLGIFDEQFF
>TRBD1|TRBJ1-1|TRBV7-9|NA
TGTGCCAGCAGAACCGGGACAGGGGGTGATGAAGCTTTCTTT
CASRTGTGGDEAFF
>NA|TRBJ2-1|TRBV27|NA
TGTGCCAGCAGCCCTCTAGACAGTTACAATGAGCAGTTCTTC
CASSPLDSYNEQFF
>NA|TRBJ2-7|TRBV7-7|NA
TGTGCCAGCAGCCTCGGGACTGGTCCCTACGAGCAGTACTTC
CASSLGTGPYEQYF
>NA|TRBJ2-7|TRBV12-5|NA
TGTGCTAGTGGTTTAGGACGCGGAGGGGACTACGAGCAGTACTTC
CASGLGRGGDYEQYF
>NA|TRBJ2-7|TRBV7-8|NA
TGTGCCAGCAGCCCAAGGGTAGGGGGCGAGCAGTACTTC
CASSPRVGGEQYF
>NA|TRBJ2-7|TRBV15|NA
TGTGCCACCAGCAGAGTTTATGGCAGCTACGAGCAGTACTTC
CATSRVYGSYEQYF